A selection of T cell receptor beta chains follows, all from one sample in a study of regulatory T cells in long-lasting Graves disease. TCRdb redid the calling of the multiplex PCR reads with MiXCR, one entry per CDR3 protein. The sample holds a few hundred thousand distinct CDR3 sequences; approximately 25% are singletons and the top ten take around 30%. This specimen consisted of peripheral blood mononuclear cells (PBMCs), obtained when the disease was refractory, from a patient treated with antithyroid drugs. The receptor source for this set is a middle-aged woman with Graves disease. Each CDR3 is given with its conserved first and last residue. The D gene is left open where the match is weak. Expanded clones are given a class, and other clones once, few, many or no size at all.

j_call clone_size d_call v_call cdr3_aa cdr3_nt
TRBJ2-1 - - TRBV28 CASSLFQGPIFSYNEQFF TGTGCCAGCAGTTTATTTCAGGGTCCGATTTTCTCCTACAATGAGCAGTTCTTC
TRBJ2-7 many TRBD2 TRBV6-1 CASSQKPALRGTYEQYF TGTGCCAGCAGCCAAAAACCTGCTTTGCGGGGGACCTACGAGCAGTACTTC
TRBJ1-3 - - TRBV4-1 CASSPILENGNTIYF TGCGCCAGCAGCCCAATATTGGAAAATGGAAACACCATATATTTT
TRBJ2-7 many TRBD2 TRBV12-3/TRBV12-4 CASSWGASGSYEQYF TGTGCCAGCAGTTGGGGTGCTAGCGGGAGTTACGAGCAGTACTTC
TRBJ1-5 few - TRBV19 CASSIKGLNNQPQHF TGTGCCAGTAGTATAAAGGGACTGAATAATCAGCCCCAGCATTTT
TRBJ1-2 - - TRBV18 CASSPPYGYYGYTF TGTGCCAGCTCACCACCGTACGGGTACTATGGCTACACCTTC
TRBJ1-5 many - TRBV6-1 CASSGTLSNQPQHF TGTGCCAGCAGTGGGACACTTAGCAATCAGCCCCAGCATTTT
TRBJ2-7 - - TRBV4-1 CASSQDRAGEQYF TGCGCCAGCAGCCAAGATCGGGCGGGAGAGCAGTACTTC
TRBJ2-3 - - TRBV2 CASREPGTSTDTQYF TGTGCCAGCAGGGAACCGGGAACTAGCACAGATACGCAGTATTTT
TRBJ2-7 many - TRBV28 CASSLQGSSYEQYF TGTGCCAGCAGTTTACAGGGGAGCTCCTACGAGCAGTACTTC
TRBJ2-7 many - TRBV28 CASSFGASYEQYF TGTGCCAGCAGTTTCGGGGCCTCCTACGAGCAGTACTTC
TRBJ2-5 - - TRBV6-4 CASPAGQKKETQYF TGTGCCAGCCCGGCGGGACAGAAAAAAGAGACCCAGTACTTC
TRBJ2-7 - - TRBV7-9 CASSTLGSEQYF TGTGCCAGCAGCACCCTGGGATCCGAGCAGTACTTC